This T cell receptor beta chain was obtained from a study of shared clonotypes between healthy human individuals. Study overall: Every donor yielded three CD4 naive, three CD4 memory, two CD8 naive and one CD8 memory plate.

Genomic DNA per cell subset filled all wells of several immunoSEQ plates. The method was immunoSEQ multiplex PCR; TCRdb's version includes in-frame clones alone and lacks a portion of them. The sample holds a few hundred thousand clones, just over 65% seen once. Germline V lookup: CDR1 MNHNS, CDR2 SASEGT. J lost 8 bases, V lost 5 bases, and 3 bases had no gene match. The length of the CDR3 is 13 residues. Sequenced material: memory CD4+ T cells sorted from blood. As to subset: CD45RA-negative fraction. The sequence was obtained from a man in his thirties or forties in good health. This sequence joins TRBV6-1 and TRBJ2-1, with 10 bases fitting TRBD2. Here the CDR3 reads CASSPSGSYEQFF. In DNA form, the CDR3 reads TGTGCCAGCAGTCCTAGCGGGAGTTATGAGCAGTTCTTC.